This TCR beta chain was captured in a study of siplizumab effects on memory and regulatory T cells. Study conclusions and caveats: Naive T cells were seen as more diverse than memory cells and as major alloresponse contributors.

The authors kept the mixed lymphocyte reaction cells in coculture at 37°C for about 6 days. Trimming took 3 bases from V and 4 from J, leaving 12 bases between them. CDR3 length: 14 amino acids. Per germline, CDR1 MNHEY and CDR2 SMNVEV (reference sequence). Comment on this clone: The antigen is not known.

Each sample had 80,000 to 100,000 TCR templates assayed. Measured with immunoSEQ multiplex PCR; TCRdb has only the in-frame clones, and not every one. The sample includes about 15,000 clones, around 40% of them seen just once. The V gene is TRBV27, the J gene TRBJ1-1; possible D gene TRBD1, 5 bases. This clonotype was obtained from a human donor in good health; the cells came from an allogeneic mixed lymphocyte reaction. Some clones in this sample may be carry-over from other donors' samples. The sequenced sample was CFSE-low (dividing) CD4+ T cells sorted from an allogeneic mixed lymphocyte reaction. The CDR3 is CASSFLGTSTEAFF. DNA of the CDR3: TGTGCCAGCAGTTTCCTCGGGACCTCCACTGAAGCTTTCTTT.